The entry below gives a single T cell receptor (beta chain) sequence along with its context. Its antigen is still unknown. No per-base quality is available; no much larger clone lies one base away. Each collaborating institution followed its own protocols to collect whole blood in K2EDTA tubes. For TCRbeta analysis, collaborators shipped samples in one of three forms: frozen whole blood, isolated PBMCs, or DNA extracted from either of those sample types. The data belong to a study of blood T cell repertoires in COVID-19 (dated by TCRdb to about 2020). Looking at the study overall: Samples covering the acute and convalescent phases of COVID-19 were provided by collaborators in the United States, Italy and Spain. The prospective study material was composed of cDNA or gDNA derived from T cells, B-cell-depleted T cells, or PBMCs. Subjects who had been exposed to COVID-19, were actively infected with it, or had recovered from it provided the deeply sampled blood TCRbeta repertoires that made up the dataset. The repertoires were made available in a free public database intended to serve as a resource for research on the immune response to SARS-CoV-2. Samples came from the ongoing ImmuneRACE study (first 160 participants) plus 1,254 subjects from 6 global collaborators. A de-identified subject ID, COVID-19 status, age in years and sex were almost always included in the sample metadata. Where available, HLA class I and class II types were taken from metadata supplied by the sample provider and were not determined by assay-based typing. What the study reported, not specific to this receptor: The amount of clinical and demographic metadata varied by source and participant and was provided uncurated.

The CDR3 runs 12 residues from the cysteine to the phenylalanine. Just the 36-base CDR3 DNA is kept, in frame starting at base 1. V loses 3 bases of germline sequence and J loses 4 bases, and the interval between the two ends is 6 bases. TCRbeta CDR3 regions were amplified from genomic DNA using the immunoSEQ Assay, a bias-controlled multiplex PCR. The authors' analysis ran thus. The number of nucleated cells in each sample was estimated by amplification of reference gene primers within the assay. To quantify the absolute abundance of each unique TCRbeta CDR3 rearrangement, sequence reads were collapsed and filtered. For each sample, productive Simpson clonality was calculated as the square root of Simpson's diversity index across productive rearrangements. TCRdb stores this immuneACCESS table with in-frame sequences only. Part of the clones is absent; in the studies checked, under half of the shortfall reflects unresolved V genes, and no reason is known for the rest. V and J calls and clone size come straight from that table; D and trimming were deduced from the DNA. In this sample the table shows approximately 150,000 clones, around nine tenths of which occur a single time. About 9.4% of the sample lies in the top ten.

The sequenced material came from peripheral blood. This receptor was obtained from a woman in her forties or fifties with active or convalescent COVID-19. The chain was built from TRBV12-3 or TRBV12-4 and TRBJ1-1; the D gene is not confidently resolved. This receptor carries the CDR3 CASSFISTEAFF. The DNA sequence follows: TGTGCCAGCAGTTTTATTAGCACTGAAGCTTTCTTT.